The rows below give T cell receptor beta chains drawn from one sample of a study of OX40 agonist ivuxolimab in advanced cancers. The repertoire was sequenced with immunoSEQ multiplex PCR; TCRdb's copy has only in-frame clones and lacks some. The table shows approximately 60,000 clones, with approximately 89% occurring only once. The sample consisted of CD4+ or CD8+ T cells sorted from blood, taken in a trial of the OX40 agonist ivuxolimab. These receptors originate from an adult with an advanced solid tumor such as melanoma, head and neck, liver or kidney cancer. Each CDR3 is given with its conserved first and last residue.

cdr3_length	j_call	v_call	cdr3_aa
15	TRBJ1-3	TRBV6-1	CASSESKGSGNTIYF
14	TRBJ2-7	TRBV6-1	CASSDARFPYEQYF
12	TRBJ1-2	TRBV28	CAIQRTVYGYTF
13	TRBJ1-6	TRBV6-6	CASGGRENSPLHF
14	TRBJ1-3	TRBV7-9	CASSLPSAGDTIYF
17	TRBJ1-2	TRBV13	CASSVGQGVWSKGGYTF
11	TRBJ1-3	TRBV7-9	CASSPTNTIYF
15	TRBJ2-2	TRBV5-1	CASSQGQVNTGELFF
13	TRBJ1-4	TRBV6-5	CASGHTGVSKLFF
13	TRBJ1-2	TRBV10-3	CAISTTDNYGYTF
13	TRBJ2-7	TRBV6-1	CASMLDRTYEQYF
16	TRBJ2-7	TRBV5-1	CANPGTSPPLTYEQYF
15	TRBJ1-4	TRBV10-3	CAISESGGSNEKLFF
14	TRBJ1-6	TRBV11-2	CASSWTGEGSPLHF
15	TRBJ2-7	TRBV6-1	CASTGGGAYSYEQYF
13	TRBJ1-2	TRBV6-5	CASSYRLGNGYTF
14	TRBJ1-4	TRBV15	CATSRGPINEKLFF
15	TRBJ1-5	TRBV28	CASSLIGLYNQPQHF
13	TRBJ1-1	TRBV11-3	CASSSDGGTEAFF
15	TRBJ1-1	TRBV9	CASSVEALAGTEAFF
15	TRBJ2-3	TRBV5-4	CASSSISGLTDTQYF
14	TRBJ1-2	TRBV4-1	CASSQAGGAYGYTF
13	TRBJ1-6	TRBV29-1	CSVRQTDNSPLHF
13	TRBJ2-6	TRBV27	CASRSSGANVLTF
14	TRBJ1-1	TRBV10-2	CASSWTELNTEAFF
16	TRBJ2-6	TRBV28	CASSLAGPSGANVLTF
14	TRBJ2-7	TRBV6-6	CASSYSRTSSEQYF
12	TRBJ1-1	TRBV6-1	CATSRGNTEAFF
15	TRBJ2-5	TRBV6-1	CASSFGTPGKKTQYF
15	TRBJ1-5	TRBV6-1	CASSEGARAGQPQHF
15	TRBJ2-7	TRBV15	CATSRSLADYYEQYF
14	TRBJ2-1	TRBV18	CASSPGEKYNEQFF
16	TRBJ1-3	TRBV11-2	CASSLGLGSAGNTIYF
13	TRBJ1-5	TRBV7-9	CASSGTGGQPQHF
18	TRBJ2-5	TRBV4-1	CASSQVFGRASARETQYF
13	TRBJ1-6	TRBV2	CASIPEVNSPLHF
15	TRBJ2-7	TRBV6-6	CASSPPGLRTSEQYF
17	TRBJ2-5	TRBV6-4	CASIRLAGGLWIETQYF
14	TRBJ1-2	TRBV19	CATKVASSEGSYTF
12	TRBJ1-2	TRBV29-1	CRGTGSYYGYTF
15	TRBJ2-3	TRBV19	CASRSVGGASDTQYF
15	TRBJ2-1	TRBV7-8	CASSLGLLPYNEQFF
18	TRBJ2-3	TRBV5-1	CASSSTLLGGGLADTQYF
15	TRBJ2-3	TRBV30	CAWSGVGTNTDTQYF
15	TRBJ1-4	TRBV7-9	CASSLGDSFNEKLFF
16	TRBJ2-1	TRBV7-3	CASSPSGTSGYNEQFF
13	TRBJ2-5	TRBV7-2	CASSLRASETQYF
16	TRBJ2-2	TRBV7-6	CASSPPHQGTTGELFF
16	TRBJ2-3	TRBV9	CASSVLGGGGKDTQYF
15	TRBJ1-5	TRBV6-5	CASSYSGQTNQPQHF
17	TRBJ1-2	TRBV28	CASSLYGVGTPTGGYTF
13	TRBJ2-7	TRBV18	CASSPTGVDEQYF
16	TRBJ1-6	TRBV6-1	CASSDRLRTYNSPLHF
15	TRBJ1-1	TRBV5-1	CASSLVAPMNTEAFF
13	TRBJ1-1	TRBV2	CASRGGKLPGAFF